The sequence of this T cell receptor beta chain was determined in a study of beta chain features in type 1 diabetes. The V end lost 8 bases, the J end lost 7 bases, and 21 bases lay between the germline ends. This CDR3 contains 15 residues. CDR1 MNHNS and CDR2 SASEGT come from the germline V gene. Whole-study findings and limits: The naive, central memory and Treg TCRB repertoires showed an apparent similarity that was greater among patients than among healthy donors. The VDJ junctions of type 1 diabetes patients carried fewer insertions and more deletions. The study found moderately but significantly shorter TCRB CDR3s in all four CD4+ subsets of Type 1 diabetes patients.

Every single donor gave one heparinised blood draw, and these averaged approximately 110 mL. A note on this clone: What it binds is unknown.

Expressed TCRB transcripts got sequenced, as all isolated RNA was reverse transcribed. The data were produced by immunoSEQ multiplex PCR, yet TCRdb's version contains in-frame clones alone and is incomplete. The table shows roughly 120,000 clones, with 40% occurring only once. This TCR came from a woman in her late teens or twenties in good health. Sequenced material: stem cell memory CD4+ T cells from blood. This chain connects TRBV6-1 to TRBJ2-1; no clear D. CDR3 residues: CASRHSVGDWNEQFF. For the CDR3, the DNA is TGTGCCAGCCGTCATAGTGTAGGAGACTGGAATGAGCAGTTCTTC.